One sample yielded the 7 T cell receptor beta chains listed below, sequenced in a study of blood T cell repertoires in COVID-19. Only in-frame clones appear in the TCRdb table, and some are missing; sequencing was by immunoSEQ multiplex PCR. Counted here are about 210,000 clones, approximately 85% occurring once; the ten biggest clones make up 4.5% to 6.5%. The sequenced sample consisted of PBMCs or T cells enriched from blood (not recorded which). These receptors all come from a middle-aged man with acute COVID-19.

The chain joins TRBV6-1 to TRBJ1-1; D is possibly TRBD1 (5 bases). V was pared by 2 bases and J by 4 bases, with 14 bases between. This CDR3 has 15 amino acids. Germline-derived CDR1 and CDR2 are MNHNS and SASEGT. CDR3 nucleotide sequence: TGTGCCAGCAGTGAAATAGGCAGGGCCGGCACTGAAGCTTTCTTT. This sequence encodes CASSEIGRAGTEAFF.

J is TRBJ1-2 and V is TRBV6-1; 7 bases agree with TRBD1. Trimming cost V 1 base and J 8 bases; bases outside gene matches: 7. The CDR3 sequence is 14 residues long. Germline V gene data show CDR1 as MNHNS and CDR2 as SASEGT. CDR3 residues: CASSEDPQGRGYTF. The CDR3 DNA reads TGTGCCAGCAGTGAAGACCCACAGGGGCGAGGCTACACCTTC.

The chain couples TRBV10-1 to TRBJ2-1; TRBD2 might be the D (6 bases). Per the germline V gene, CDR1 is WNHNN and CDR2 is SYGVQD (reference sequence). Trimming took 0 bases from V and 2 from J, leaving 8 bases between them. The CDR3 runs to 15 residues. Here the CDR3 reads CASSESGGTYNEQFF. CDR3 nucleotides: TGCGCCAGCAGTGAGTCTGGCGGGACCTACAATGAGCAGTTCTTC.

The chain has TRBV20-1 and TRBJ1-1; TRBD1 matches 7 bases. Per germline, CDR1 DFQATT and CDR2 SNEGSKA (reference sequence). The CDR3 is made up of 11 amino acids. V lost 6 bases to trimming and J lost 7 bases; unmatched junction nucleotides: 5. DNA for the CDR3: TGCAGTGCGAAAGACAGGGTTGAAGCTTTCTTT. Translating gives CSAKDRVEAFF.

This clone was seen more than once but under ten times. The chain combines TRBV19 with TRBJ2-7; the D is unclear. The V gene lost 7 bases and the J gene lost 0 bases, with 13 bases spanning the gap. CDR1 and CDR2 from the germline V gene are LNHDA and SQIVND (reference sequence). This CDR3 region has 14 residues. CDR3 DNA: TGTGCCAGTAAAGACGGCGGAATCTCCTACGAGCAGTACTTC. This codes for CASKDGGISYEQYF.

The chain recombines TRBV5-1 with TRBJ1-1; D unclear. This CDR3 is 17 amino acids long. The V end lost 4 bases, the J end lost 5 bases, and 24 bases lay between the germline ends. The V gene's germline CDR1 is SGHRS and CDR2 YFSETQ. CDR3 loop: CASSPITPTRGRTEAFF. CDR3 nucleotides: TGCGCCAGCAGCCCCATTACTCCTACTCGGGGAAGGACTGAAGCTTTCTTT. The full variable domain, completed using reference TRBV5-1 and TRBJ1-1, is KAGVTQTPRYLIKTRGQQVTLSCSPISGHRSVSWYQQTPGQGLQFLFEYFSETQRNKGNFPGRFSGRQFSNSRSEMNVSTLELGDSALYLCASSPITPTRGRTEAFFGQGTRLTVV.

The chain couples TRBV6-1 to TRBJ2-2; TRBD1 agrees at 11 bases. The V segment lost 4 bases and the J segment 7 bases; nucleotides outside the gene matches: 8. The CDR3 covers 16 residues. Germline CDR1 and CDR2: MNHNS and SASEGT. The CDR3 DNA sequence: TGTGCCAGCAGTGTTCCAGGGACAGGGGGGAACGGGGAGCTGTTTTTT. Its protein product is CASSVPGTGGNGELFF.